This T cell receptor (beta chain) comes out of a study of shared clonotypes between healthy human individuals. Study-wide background: Used for every donor were three CD4 naive, three CD4 memory, two CD8 naive and one CD8 memory plate.

Germline CDR1 is MNHNS and CDR2 is SASEGT. V was shortened by 4 bases and J by 6 bases, with 3 bases between the two germline ends. This CDR3 contains 10 residues. Researchers ran the assay at a deep level. The method was immunoSEQ multiplex PCR; TCRdb's version includes in-frame clones alone and lacks a portion of them. The sample has about a million clones; roughly 80% are singletons. Study-level results: Sorted-subset sequencing was shown by rarefaction to be incomplete despite large depth. Naive subsets generally had larger estimated richness than memory subsets.

On this clone itself: Its antigen is not known.

The chain links TRBV6-1 to TRBJ1-1; D unclear. The sample was memory CD4+ T cells from PBMCs. Subset: CD45RA-negative fraction. This receptor was identified in a man between 18 and 29 years old in good health. Some clones in this sample may be carry-over from other donors' samples. The CDR3 DNA is TGTGCCAGCAGTGGGGCTGAAGCTTTCTTT. Protein: CASSGAEAFF.